This T cell receptor beta chain was sequenced during a study of T-cell memory formation after mild COVID-19. A remark on this clonotype: Its antigen remains unknown.

The study's findings and limits: The CD4+ clones that contracted clustered mainly within CM and EM, and the CD8+ clones concentrated in EMRA. Later expanders leaned CD4+, whereas day 15 to 85 contracting clones were balanced CD4/CD8. SARS-CoV-2 specificity of second-wave clones peaking day 37 was unconfirmed.

Germline assignment: CDR1 MGHDK and CDR2 SYGVNS. The CDR3 is 18 amino acids. The V end was cut by 3 bases, the J end by 3 bases, with 24 bases between. 5'RACE with constant-segment primers built TCRalpha and TCRbeta cDNA libraries with UMIs. MiXCR was run by TCRdb on the 5' RACE reads, yielding one entry per CDR3 protein. The table lists approximately 570,000 distinct CDR3 sequences, roughly 18% of them singletons, with about 11% in the top ten. The V and J genes are TRBV25-1 and TRBJ2-7, with D hard to call. The TCR was taken from an adult woman who had mild COVID-19 (a few samples of this study predate the infection). Cell type and time point are not known. The sample was PBMCs or a T cell subset sorted from them (not recorded which). The CDR3 region is CASSDSGRFEDIGYEQYF. The CDR3 nucleotides read TGTGCCAGCAGTGACTCCGGAAGGTTTGAGGATATCGGCTACGAGCAGTACTTC.